Listed below are T cell receptor beta chains from one sample, sequenced in a study of CD8 T cells in Susac syndrome. TCRdb re-called the immunoSEQ multiplex PCR reads through MiXCR, storing one row per CDR3 protein. The sample has over 350,000 distinct CDR3 sequences; approximately 85% are singletons. Specimen: CD8+ T cells from PBMCs. The receptors here all came from a human donor with multiple sclerosis. Both conserved end residues are part of each CDR3. The order of the fields is J gene, clone size, D gene, V gene, CDR3 protein, CDR3 DNA. The D gene is left open where the match is weak. Size values are once, few and many counts, or a class for expanded clones, and some rows have none.

TRBJ2-2	-	-	TRBV7-8	CASSSPTGPGELFF	TGTGCCAGCAGCTCACCCACAGGCCCCGGGGAGCTGTTTTTT
TRBJ1-1	-	-	TRBV6-1	CATSLGYTEAFF	TGTGCCACCTCCCTCGGGTACACTGAAGCTTTCTTT
TRBJ2-5	-	-	TRBV10-3	CAISDRDTYQETQYF	TGTGCCATCAGTGACCGGGACACTTACCAAGAGACCCAGTACTTC
TRBJ1-1	-	-	TRBV9	CASSVYDGESTEAFF	TGTGCCAGCAGCGTATATGACGGGGAGTCCACTGAAGCTTTCTTT
TRBJ2-1	once	TRBD2	TRBV11-2	CASSLEAGGTNEQFF	TGTGCCAGCAGCTTAGAAGCGGGGGGGACCAATGAGCAGTTCTTC
TRBJ1-3	once	-	TRBV27	CASSPLGGPGNTIYF	TGTGCCAGCAGTCCCCTTGGAGGTCCGGGAAACACCATATATTTT
TRBJ2-7	-	-	TRBV29-1	CSVEADYGSYEQYF	TGCAGCGTTGAAGCCGACTATGGGAGTTACGAGCAGTACTTC
TRBJ2-7	-	TRBD1	TRBV20-1	CSARRTGEHYEQYF	TGCAGTGCTAGGAGGACAGGAGAACACTACGAGCAGTACTTC
TRBJ2-5	-	-	TRBV12-3/TRBV12-4	CASSPWEAPYQETQYF	TGTGCCAGCAGCCCCTGGGAGGCCCCTTACCAAGAGACCCAGTACTTC
TRBJ2-3	-	-	TRBV11-2	CASSENTDTQYF	TGTGCCAGCAGCGAGAATACAGATACGCAGTATTTT
TRBJ1-1	-	-	TRBV7-2	CASSVTGLEIYTEAFF	TGTGCCAGCAGCGTTACAGGGTTGGAGATTTACACTGAAGCTTTCTTT
TRBJ1-1	few	-	TRBV25-1	CASSGAEAFF	TGTGCCAGCAGTGGTGCTGAAGCTTTCTTT